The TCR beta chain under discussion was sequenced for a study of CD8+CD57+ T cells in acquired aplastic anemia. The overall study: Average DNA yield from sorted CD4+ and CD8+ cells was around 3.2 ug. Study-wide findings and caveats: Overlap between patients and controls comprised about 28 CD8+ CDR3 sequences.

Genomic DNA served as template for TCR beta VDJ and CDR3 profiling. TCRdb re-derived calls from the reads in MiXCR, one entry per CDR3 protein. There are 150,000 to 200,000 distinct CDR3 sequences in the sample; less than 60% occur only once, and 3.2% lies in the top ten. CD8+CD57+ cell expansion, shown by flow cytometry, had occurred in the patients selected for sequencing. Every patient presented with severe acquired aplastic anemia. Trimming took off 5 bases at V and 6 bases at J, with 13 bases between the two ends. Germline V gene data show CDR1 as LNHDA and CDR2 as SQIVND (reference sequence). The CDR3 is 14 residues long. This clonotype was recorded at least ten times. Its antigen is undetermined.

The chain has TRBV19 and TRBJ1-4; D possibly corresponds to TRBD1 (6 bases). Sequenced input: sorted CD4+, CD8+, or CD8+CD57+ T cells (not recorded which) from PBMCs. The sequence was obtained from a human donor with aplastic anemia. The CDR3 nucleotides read TGTGCCAGTAGTCCCCGGACAGATGATGAAAAACTGTTTTTT. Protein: CASSPRTDDEKLFF.